The 29 T cell receptor beta chains below were found in one sample sequenced in a study of lymphopenia after photon versus proton radiotherapy. Some clones are missing from TCRdb's copy, which holds only in-frame ones; the method was immunoSEQ multiplex PCR. The table includes 43,000 or so clones, less than 90% detected once. The source was peripheral blood, collected from a patient treated with photon-based radiotherapy. Receptors were obtained from a man in his forties with gastric cancer.

This chain links TRBV5-1 with TRBJ1-1; D remains unclear. V dropped 5 bases and J dropped 5 bases, with 19 bases sitting between them. The CDR3 spans 15 residues. Per germline, CDR1 SGHRS and CDR2 YFSETQ. The CDR3 sequence is CASRPSNPPRTEAFF. The CDR3 DNA follows: TGCGCCAGCAGGCCCTCTAACCCCCCGCGGACTGAAGCTTTCTTT.

The chain has TRBV19 and TRBJ1-1, with no clear D. Trimming removed 10 bases at V and 4 bases at J, with 16 bases between. The germline gives CDR1 LNHDA, CDR2 SQIVND (reference sequence). The CDR3 runs 13 residues. The CDR3, as DNA: TGTGCCACTCGGAAAGAGGATGGCACTGAAGCTTTCTTT. Residues: CATRKEDGTEAFF.

The chain links TRBV6-1 to TRBJ1-5; D perhaps matches TRBD1 (6 bases). The CDR3 has 15 residues. Germline CDR1 is MNHNS and CDR2 is SASEGT. V lost 4 bases and J 5 bases, leaving 15 bases between the germline ends. The CDR3 DNA is TGTGCCAGCAGTGTAGCTACAGGGAGGTATCAGCCCCAGCATTTT. It codes for CASSVATGRYQPQHF.

The genes are TRBV27 and TRBJ1-6; D is unresolved. The germline V gene encodes CDR1 MNHEY and CDR2 SMNVEV (reference sequence). The CDR3 totals 13 residues. Trimming pared 5 bases from V and 6 bases from J, leaving 8 bases between. CDR3 in DNA: TGTGCCAGCAGTCCGGTTGGTAATTCACCCCTCCACTTT. Protein sequence: CASSPVGNSPLHF.

The chain carries TRBV5-1 and TRBJ2-7, with unresolved D. Germline V gene sequence: CDR1 SGHRS, CDR2 YFSETQ. The ends were cut back, 4 bases at V and 3 bases at J, with 5 bases in the middle. The length of the CDR3 is 11 residues. The CDR3 region has the DNA TGCGCCAGCAGCCCTGGCTACGAGCAGTACTTC. Its protein is CASSPGYEQYF.

V is TRBV29-1 and J is TRBJ2-3; D unclear. Trimming left V 3 bases short and J 2 bases short, with 9 bases between. From germline, CDR1 is SQVTM and CDR2 ANQGSEA. The CDR3 loop spans 13 amino acids. The CDR3 here is CSVEGRDTDTQYF. DNA of the CDR3: TGCAGCGTTGAGGGTAGGGACACAGATACGCAGTATTTT.

V is TRBV10-2 and J is TRBJ2-5; D is uncertain. This CDR3 has 12 amino acids. V dropped 5 bases and J dropped 3 bases, with 7 bases sitting between them. The V gene's germline CDR1 is WSHSY and CDR2 SAAADI. The DNA of the CDR3 is TGCGCCAGCAGTCCCCAAAAAGAGACCCAGTACTTC. Protein: CASSPQKETQYF.

The sample holds one count of this clone. The chain employs TRBV18 and TRBJ2-1; perhaps TRBD1 as D (6 bases). This CDR3 has 14 residues. V was pared by 3 bases and J by 5 bases, with 11 bases between. Germline CDR1 KGHSH, CDR2 LQKENI. The CDR3 DNA is TGTGCCAGCTCACCGATCCGGACAGACAATGAGCAGTTCTTC. Translated, it gives CASSPIRTDNEQFF. The full variable domain, in which reference TRBV18 and TRBJ2-1 provide the parts outside the CDR3, is NAGVMQNPRHLVRRRGQEARLRCSPMKGHSHVYWYRQLPEEGLKFMVYLQKENIIDESGMPKERFSAEFPKEGPSILRIQQVVRGDSAAYFCASSPIRTDNEQFFGPGTRLTVL.

The chain couples TRBV30 to TRBJ1-1; D is unresolved. CDR1 GTSNPN and CDR2 SVGIG come from the germline V gene (reference sequence). The CDR3 contains 12 residues. V was pared by 4 bases and J by 6 bases, with 12 bases between. DNA of the CDR3: TGTGCCTGGACGAGGGCGGTGTCTGAAGCTTTCTTT. Amino acids: CAWTRAVSEAFF.

J is TRBJ2-7 and V is TRBV27; TRBD1 agrees at 7 bases. The CDR3 has 13 residues. With V trimmed by 6 bases and J by 4 bases, 6 bases remained unmatched. From germline, CDR1 is MNHEY and CDR2 SMNVEV (reference sequence). Written as DNA, the CDR3 is TGTGCCAGCAGGGAAGGGGGCTCGTACGAGCAGTACTTC. Protein product: CASREGGSYEQYF.

The rearrangement uses TRBV2 and TRBJ2-3; TRBD2 might be the D (5 bases). Germline CDR1 reads SNHLY; CDR2 reads FYNNEI. V lost 5 bases, J lost 0 bases, and 12 bases lay in between. This CDR3 region has 15 residues. The CDR3 DNA follows: TGTGCCAGCAGTAGTAGGCGGACTAGCACAGATACGCAGTATTTT. As protein: CASSSRRTSTDTQYF.

The chain joins TRBV27 to TRBJ2-4, with TRBD1 as a possible D gene (6 bases). CDR1 and CDR2 from the germline V gene are MNHEY and SMNVEV (reference sequence). The V gene lost 0 bases and the J gene lost 2 bases, with 11 bases spanning the gap. The CDR3 has 16 amino acids. This CDR3 reads CASSLSAGVSKNIQYF. In nucleotides, the CDR3 is TGTGCCAGCAGTTTATCGGCAGGGGTCTCCAAAAACATTCAGTACTTC.

The chain employs TRBV5-1 and TRBJ2-6; maybe TRBD2 (5 bases). CDR3 length: 16 amino acids. V gave up 4 bases and J gave up 0 bases, with 11 bases separating them. The germline V gene has CDR1 SGHRS and CDR2 YFSETQ. The CDR3 region has the DNA TGCGCCAGCAGCCCGAGGACTTCCTCTGGGGCCAACGTCCTGACTTTC. This encodes CASSPRTSSGANVLTF.

The rearrangement uses TRBV19 and TRBJ2-2, with 7 nucleotides matching TRBD1. CDR1 and CDR2 (germline): LNHDA, SQIVND (reference sequence). V lost 6 bases, J lost 0 bases, and 4 bases stayed unmatched. The CDR3 has 15 amino acids. The DNA for the CDR3 is TGTGCCAGTAGAACCGGGACAGCGAACACCGGGGAGCTGTTTTTT. Protein product: CASRTGTANTGELFF.

The chain combines TRBV5-6 with TRBJ1-6; D is ambiguous. V lost 0 bases and J 10 bases, leaving 14 bases between the germline ends. Germline loops: CDR1 SGHDT, CDR2 YYEEEE. This CDR3 has 15 residues. This chain's CDR3 is CASSLVVPSGSPLHF. Here the CDR3 DNA reads TGTGCCAGCAGCTTGGTTGTCCCTTCGGGCTCACCCCTCCACTTT.

This chain uses TRBV6-5 with TRBJ2-7, with D hard to call. Trimming left V 10 bases short and J 3 bases short, with 16 bases between. The CDR3 is made up of 13 amino acids. CDR1 and CDR2 (germline): MNHEY, SVGAGI. CDR3 DNA: TGTGCCATCGCTGAACGTTTAGGCTACGAGCAGTACTTC. Residues: CAIAERLGYEQYF.

The gene calls are TRBV5-4 and TRBJ2-2, with D unclear. Trimming left V 6 bases short and J 0 bases short, with 6 bases between. CDR3 size: 13 residues. Germline V lookup: CDR1 SGHNT, CDR2 YYREEE (reference sequence). In DNA, the CDR3 is TGTGCCAGCAAACGCACGAACACCGGGGAGCTGTTTTTT. Its translation: CASKRTNTGELFF.

This chain links TRBV9 with TRBJ2-5; D possibly corresponds to TRBD2 (6 bases). Looked up from germline, CDR1 is SGDLS and CDR2 is YYNGEE. This CDR3 comprises 15 residues. V was shortened by 1 base and J by 5 bases, with 15 bases between the two germline ends. The CDR3 is CASSVSAGFGETQYF. For the CDR3, the DNA is TGTGCCAGCAGCGTATCTGCGGGGTTTGGTGAGACCCAGTACTTC.

The chain joins TRBV11-3 to TRBJ1-1; 7 nucleotides match TRBD1. V gave up 0 bases and J gave up 8 bases; unmatched junction bases: 3. The CDR3 runs 13 residues. The germline V gene encodes CDR1 SGHNT and CDR2 YENEEA. The CDR3 nucleotides are TGTGCCAGCAGCTTAGAAGGGACAGAAGAAGCTTTCTTT. This encodes CASSLEGTEEAFF.

The V and J genes are TRBV18 and TRBJ1-1, with 7 bases matching TRBD1. Germline CDR1 is KGHSH and CDR2 is LQKENI. This CDR3 contains 14 residues. V was clipped by 5 bases and J by 1 base; unmatched bases: 4. As DNA, the CDR3 is TGTGCCAGCTCAGTGGCAGGGGGGAACACTGAAGCTTTCTTT. Translation gives CASSVAGGNTEAFF.

The J gene is TRBJ2-4, the V gene TRBV11-1, with D perhaps matching TRBD2 (5 bases). The length of the CDR3 is 18 residues. CDR1 SGHAT and CDR2 FQDESV come from the germline V gene (reference sequence). Trimming took off 8 bases at V and 8 bases at J, with 31 bases between the two ends. The CDR3 is CASRGPKASGGLEDIQYF. CDR3 nucleotide sequence: TGTGCCAGCCGAGGTCCCAAGGCGTCAGGCGGCCTGGAGGACATTCAGTACTTC.

The chain employs TRBV19 and TRBJ1-5; D is perhaps TRBD1 (6 bases). From germline, CDR1 is LNHDA and CDR2 SQIVND (reference sequence). V lost 7 bases, J lost 5 bases, and 15 bases lay in between. The CDR3 is 14 amino acids. CDR3 sequence reads: CASNTGAGDQPQHF. CDR3 coding DNA: TGTGCCAGTAATACCGGGGCAGGGGATCAGCCCCAGCATTTT.

This chain connects TRBV2 to TRBJ2-7, with D perhaps matching TRBD1 (7 bases). The CDR3 is 16 residues long. The V end lost 1 base, the J end lost 0 bases, and 13 bases lay between the germline ends. Looked up from germline, CDR1 is SNHLY and CDR2 is FYNNEI. CDR3 in amino acids: CASSEVEGAFSYEQYF. The CDR3 DNA reads as TGTGCCAGCAGTGAAGTGGAGGGGGCTTTCTCCTACGAGCAGTACTTC.

This clone was observed once. The chain recombines TRBV5-4 with TRBJ2-7; D remains ambiguous. V shed 4 bases and J shed 2 bases, with 7 bases lying between them. The CDR3 runs 12 residues. The germline V gene encodes CDR1 SGHNT and CDR2 YYREEE (reference sequence). CDR3 sequence: CASSQTAYEQYF. CDR3 DNA sequence: TGTGCCAGCAGCCAGACCGCCTACGAGCAGTACTTC.

V is TRBV20-1 and J is TRBJ1-2; D uncertain. The CDR3 is made up of 11 amino acids. In germline, CDR1 is DFQATT, CDR2 SNEGSKA (reference sequence). V was cut by 2 bases and J by 4 bases, with 5 bases left in between. CDR3 residues: CSARLSYGYTF. In DNA form, the CDR3 reads TGCAGTGCTAGACTCAGCTATGGCTACACCTTC.

The chain is built from TRBV27 and TRBJ1-6; perhaps TRBD1 as D (6 bases). V lost 8 bases and J 0 bases, leaving 14 bases between the germline ends. Germline CDR1 MNHEY, CDR2 SMNVEV (reference sequence). The CDR3 is 16 residues long. The CDR3 nucleotides read TGTGCCAGCGGACCAGGGGCCGGCTCCTATAATTCACCCCTCCACTTT. Its translation: CASGPGAGSYNSPLHF.

This clone was seen only once. V usage is TRBV19 and J usage is TRBJ2-4, with a possible D match to TRBD2 (6 bases). Germline lookup yields CDR1 LNHDA and CDR2 SQIVND (reference sequence). This CDR3 is 15 amino acids long. Trimming stripped 3 bases from V and 6 bases from J, with 15 bases between. In DNA form, the CDR3 reads TGTGCCAGTAGTATGGGCCGGACTACCGGAAACATTCAGTACTTC. This sequence encodes CASSMGRTTGNIQYF.

The genes are TRBV5-4 and TRBJ1-5, with D unclear. V was shortened by 4 bases and J by 2 bases, with 7 bases between the two germline ends. CDR1 is SGHNT, CDR2 YYREEE, per germline (reference sequence). CDR3 length equals 13 residues. CDR3 DNA: TGTGCCAGCAGCCAGGACGGCAATCAGCCCCAGCATTTT. Its translation: CASSQDGNQPQHF.

The chain combines TRBV19 with TRBJ2-1, with 9 bases fitting TRBD1. V lost 4 bases, J lost 4 bases, and 5 bases stayed unmatched. Germline V lookup: CDR1 LNHDA, CDR2 SQIVND (reference sequence). The CDR3 totals 15 residues. CDR3 coding DNA: TGTGCCAGTAGTACCCCCGGGACAGGGTACAATGAGCAGTTCTTC. This translates into CASSTPGTGYNEQFF.